This T cell receptor beta chain originates from a study of cytomegalovirus exposure and HLA in healthy donors. The table lists this clone with a count of one. Antigen specificity is unknown. Broader study findings: Later analysis showed most CMV-associated TCR beta chains appearing HLA-restricted. The authors later found TCR association rates varying by HLA locus, with DRB1 most and HLA-C fewest. In a later analysis, fewer than 20,000 TCR beta sequences were associated with HLA alleles at 0.05 false discovery rate.

This PCR relied on a set of 60 Vbeta primers and 13 Jbeta primers. Using immunoSEQ multiplex PCR, the repertoire was profiled, and TCRdb retains in-frame clones only, with some absent. The sample yields more than 95,000 clones, over 60% seen once. Sequenced material: PBMCs. This clonotype originated in a young woman in good health and CMV-seropositive.

CDR3 coding DNA: TGTGCCACAGGGGGGGGAACTAGCGGGAGTTATGATACGCAGTATTTT. This encodes CATGGGTSGSYDTQYF. J is TRBJ2-3 and V is TRBV28; 11 bases are a match to TRBD2. Germline lookup yields CDR1 MDHEN and CDR2 SYDVKM. This CDR3 has 16 amino acids. J was trimmed by 6 bases and V by 10 bases; bases with no gene match: 15.